A single T cell receptor beta chain is shown here with its context. As yet, its antigen is unknown. The sample is drawn from a study of vaccination effects on CD4 cells after COVID-19. Across the whole study: Post-vaccine samples followed the second dose by a median of 72 days. Each culture well received about 2 million PBMC. These cells were then cultured in IMDM with approximately 10 IU/ml IL-2 and 7.5 to 10 ug/ml peptides.

The culture ran for around nine days, and then CD4+ T cells were isolated. Participants received two doses of either the BNT162b2 or mRNA-1273 vaccine. Researchers swapped half the medium for IL-2 medium on both days 3 and 7. Study-level findings and limits: Few convalescent patients were studied, and early post-infection samples were lacking.

Data came from immunoSEQ multiplex PCR; TCRdb stores just in-frame clones and leaves some out. This table has 40,000 or so clones, roughly 72% appearing once. CDR1 SEHNR and CDR2 FQNEAQ come from the germline V gene (reference sequence). With V trimmed by 4 bases and J by 7 bases, 9 bases remained unmatched. This CDR3 contains 16 residues. The origin of this receptor is a human donor who received a COVID-19 vaccine. Sequences were derived from CD4+ T cells from PBMCs cultured without peptide, sampled after COVID-19 vaccination. The V and J genes are TRBV7-9 and TRBJ1-4; the match to TRBD1 covers 10 bases. CDR3 nucleotides: TGTGCCAGCAGCTCGAGACGGACAGGGGGACTTGAAAAACTGTTTTTT. Its translation: CASSSRRTGGLEKLFF.